A single sample gave rise to the 17 T cell receptor beta chains below, sequenced in a study of T cells after yellow fever vaccination. A single record per CDR3 protein comes from TCRdb applying MiXCR to the 5' RACE reads. The data hold 600,000 to 750,000 distinct CDR3 sequences, with about 12% observed a single time. The specimen was PBMCs, collected on the day of the yellow fever booster vaccination. All receptors derive from a young man who received the YFV17D yellow fever vaccine.

V is TRBV10-3 and J is TRBJ1-6, with TRBD1 as a possible D gene (5 bases). Looked up from germline, CDR1 is ENHRY and CDR2 is SYGVKD. CDR3 size: 12 residues. The ends were cut back, 10 bases at V and 7 bases at J, with 11 bases in the middle. CDR3 sequence reads: CATRQPNSPLHF. In DNA, the CDR3 is TGTGCCACAAGACAGCCGAATTCACCCCTCCACTTT.

The V gene is TRBV28, the J gene TRBJ2-7; no clear D. Germline CDR1 and CDR2: MDHEN and SYDVKM. Trimming removed 1 base from V and 5 bases from J, with 3 bases in between. The length of the CDR3 is 11 residues. The CDR3 DNA follows: TGTGCCAGCAGTTTATCGGACGAGCAGTACTTC. It is translated as CASSLSDEQYF.

This chain links TRBV14 with TRBJ2-1; no definite D call. Between the trimmed V and J ends, which lost 3 bases and 6 bases, there was a span of 15 bases. The CDR3 has 15 residues. Germline CDR1 and CDR2: SGHDN and FVKESK. The CDR3 spells CASSHLHAGLNEQFF. The CDR3 bases are TGTGCCAGCAGCCACTTACACGCCGGTCTCAATGAGCAGTTCTTC. Full variable domain (outside the CDR3, taken from reference TRBV14 and TRBJ2-1): EAGVTQFPSHSVIEKGQTVTLRCDPISGHDNLYWYRRVMGKEIKFLLHFVKESKQDESGMPNNRFLAERTGGTYSTLKVQPAELEDSGVYFCASSHLHAGLNEQFFGPGTRLTVL.

The chain is built from TRBV5-1 and TRBJ2-3; the match to TRBD2 covers 7 bases. There are 15 residues in the CDR3. Germline V gives CDR1 SGHRS, CDR2 YFSETQ. The ends lost 4 bases at V and 3 bases at J; junction bases unmatched: 8. Written as DNA, the CDR3 is TGCGCCAGCAGCCGGGATGGGCGGGAGACAGATACGCAGTATTTT. Translating it yields CASSRDGRETDTQYF. The full variable domain, rest sourced from reference TRBV5-1 and TRBJ2-3, is KAGVTQTPRYLIKTRGQQVTLSCSPISGHRSVSWYQQTPGQGLQFLFEYFSETQRNKGNFPGRFSGRQFSNSRSEMNVSTLELGDSALYLCASSRDGRETDTQYFGPGTRLTVL.

This clonotype turned up a few times. The chain recombines TRBV4-2 with TRBJ1-1, with a weak D call TRBD1 (5 bases). V lost 4 bases to trimming and J lost 1 base, with 19 bases between them. Germline CDR1 is LGHNA and CDR2 is YNFKEQ. This CDR3 region has 17 residues. As DNA, the CDR3 is TGTGCCAGCAGCCCCCCCCCGGGACTCGGAGGGAACACTGAAGCTTTCTTT. Amino acids: CASSPPPGLGGNTEAFF.

This clonotype has more than one count but fewer than ten. This chain connects TRBV20-1 to TRBJ2-3, with 10 nucleotides matching TRBD2. V lost 6 bases, J lost 5 bases, and 14 bases stayed unmatched. The CDR3 is made up of 16 amino acids. CDR1 is DFQATT, CDR2 SNEGSKA, per germline (reference sequence). CDR3 loop: CSAIGTSALHRDTQYF. The CDR3 DNA reads TGCAGTGCCATAGGGACTAGCGCCCTTCATCGAGATACGCAGTATTTT.

This clonotype has at least ten counts. CDR3 loop: CASSLRSRDEQYF. The CDR3 bases are TGCGCCAGCAGCTTGCGGTCTAGAGACGAGCAGTACTTC. The rearrangement joins TRBV5-1 to TRBJ2-7; D gene ambiguous. The germline CDR1 and CDR2 sequences are SGHRS and YFSETQ. With 1 base removed from V and 5 bases from J, the gap between germline ends came to 10 bases. The CDR3 runs to 13 residues.

This clonotype was seen a handful of times. This chain joins TRBV21-1 and TRBJ2-1. TRBV21-1 is described as a pseudogene. The CDR3 runs to 16 residues. The CDR3 region has the DNA TGTGCCAGCAACTCGCCTCGGGGGGCTGCCTACAATGAGCAGTTCTTC. This translates into CASNSPRGAAYNEQFF.

The DNA of the CDR3 is TGTGCTAGCGGCATCGGGGGCTCGGAGACCCAGTACTTC. This gives the protein CASGIGGSETQYF. V and J are TRBV7-7 and TRBJ2-5, with D possibly being TRBD1 or TRBD2 (6 bases each). The germline CDR1 and CDR2 sequences are SSHAT and FNYEAQ (reference sequence). The CDR3 runs to 13 residues.

The J gene is TRBJ2-1, the V gene TRBV28; weak D call: TRBD2 (5 bases). The CDR3 is made up of 12 amino acids. V was shortened by 6 bases and J by 8 bases, with 11 bases between the two germline ends. Germline V gene data show CDR1 as MDHEN and CDR2 as SYDVKM. CDR3 region: CASRLAFYEQFF. CDR3 coding DNA: TGTGCCAGCAGGCTAGCTTTCTATGAGCAGTTCTTC.

The V call is TRBV28, the J call TRBJ2-7; 11 bases are shared with TRBD2. CDR3 length: 15 amino acids. The germline V gene has CDR1 MDHEN and CDR2 SYDVKM. V lost 6 bases, J lost 4 bases, and 8 bases stayed unmatched. The CDR3 here is CASRHPTSGRYEQYF. In DNA form, the CDR3 reads TGTGCCAGCAGACACCCAACTAGCGGGAGATACGAGCAGTACTTC.

This sequence joins TRBV29-1 and TRBJ2-2; 14 nucleotides agree with TRBD2. The ends lost 6 bases at V and 6 bases at J; junction bases unmatched: 3. This CDR3 contains 14 residues. Germline V gives CDR1 SQVTM, CDR2 ANQGSEA. The CDR3 DNA reads TGCAGCGTGCGGACTAGCGGGAGGTCCGGGGAGCTGTTTTTT. This gives the protein CSVRTSGRSGELFF.

The rearrangement links TRBV14 to TRBJ2-7; D remains unclear. V was shortened by 10 bases and J by 4 bases, with 5 bases between the two germline ends. The CDR3 length is 9 residues. CDR1 and CDR2 (germline): SGHDN, FVKESK. In nucleotides, the CDR3 is TGTGCCACCCGATACGAGCAGTACTTC. Protein product: CATRYEQYF.

This clonotype was seen only a few times. The chain couples TRBV6-1 to TRBJ1-6; no definite D call. Germline V lookup: CDR1 MNHNS, CDR2 SASEGT. The V end lost 10 bases, the J end lost 0 bases, and 13 bases lay between the germline ends. The CDR3 extends over 15 amino acids. The CDR3 nucleotides read TGTGCCACACAGAATTCGCGCTCCTATAATTCACCCCTCCACTTT. Protein sequence: CATQNSRSYNSPLHF.

This clonotype showed up just a few times. This chain joins TRBV6-1 and TRBJ2-1; 11 positions agree with TRBD2. This CDR3 has 15 residues. The V segment lost 5 bases and the J segment 6 bases; nucleotides outside the gene matches: 6. The germline CDR1 and CDR2 sequences are MNHNS and SASEGT. The CDR3: CASSKISGRANEQFF. Here the CDR3 DNA reads TGTGCCAGCAGTAAAATTAGCGGGAGGGCCAATGAGCAGTTCTTC.

This clonotype came up a few times. V and J are TRBV29-1 and TRBJ2-1, with D unresolved. CDR3 length: 12 amino acids. V was clipped by 0 bases and J by 10 bases, with 10 bases between them. The germline CDR1 and CDR2 sequences are SQVTM and ANQGSEA. CDR3 nucleotides: TGCAGCGTTGAAGATGCGCGAGAGGAGCAGTTCTTC. It yields the protein CSVEDAREEQFF.

The chain uses TRBV12-3 or TRBV12-4 and TRBJ2-5, with TRBD2 as a possible D gene (5 bases). V gave up 3 bases and J gave up 7 bases, with 15 bases separating them. The CDR3 is 14 amino acids. The CDR3 is CASSFMGAPGTQYF. The CDR3 nucleotides read TGTGCCAGCAGTTTTATGGGAGCCCCGGGGACCCAGTACTTC.